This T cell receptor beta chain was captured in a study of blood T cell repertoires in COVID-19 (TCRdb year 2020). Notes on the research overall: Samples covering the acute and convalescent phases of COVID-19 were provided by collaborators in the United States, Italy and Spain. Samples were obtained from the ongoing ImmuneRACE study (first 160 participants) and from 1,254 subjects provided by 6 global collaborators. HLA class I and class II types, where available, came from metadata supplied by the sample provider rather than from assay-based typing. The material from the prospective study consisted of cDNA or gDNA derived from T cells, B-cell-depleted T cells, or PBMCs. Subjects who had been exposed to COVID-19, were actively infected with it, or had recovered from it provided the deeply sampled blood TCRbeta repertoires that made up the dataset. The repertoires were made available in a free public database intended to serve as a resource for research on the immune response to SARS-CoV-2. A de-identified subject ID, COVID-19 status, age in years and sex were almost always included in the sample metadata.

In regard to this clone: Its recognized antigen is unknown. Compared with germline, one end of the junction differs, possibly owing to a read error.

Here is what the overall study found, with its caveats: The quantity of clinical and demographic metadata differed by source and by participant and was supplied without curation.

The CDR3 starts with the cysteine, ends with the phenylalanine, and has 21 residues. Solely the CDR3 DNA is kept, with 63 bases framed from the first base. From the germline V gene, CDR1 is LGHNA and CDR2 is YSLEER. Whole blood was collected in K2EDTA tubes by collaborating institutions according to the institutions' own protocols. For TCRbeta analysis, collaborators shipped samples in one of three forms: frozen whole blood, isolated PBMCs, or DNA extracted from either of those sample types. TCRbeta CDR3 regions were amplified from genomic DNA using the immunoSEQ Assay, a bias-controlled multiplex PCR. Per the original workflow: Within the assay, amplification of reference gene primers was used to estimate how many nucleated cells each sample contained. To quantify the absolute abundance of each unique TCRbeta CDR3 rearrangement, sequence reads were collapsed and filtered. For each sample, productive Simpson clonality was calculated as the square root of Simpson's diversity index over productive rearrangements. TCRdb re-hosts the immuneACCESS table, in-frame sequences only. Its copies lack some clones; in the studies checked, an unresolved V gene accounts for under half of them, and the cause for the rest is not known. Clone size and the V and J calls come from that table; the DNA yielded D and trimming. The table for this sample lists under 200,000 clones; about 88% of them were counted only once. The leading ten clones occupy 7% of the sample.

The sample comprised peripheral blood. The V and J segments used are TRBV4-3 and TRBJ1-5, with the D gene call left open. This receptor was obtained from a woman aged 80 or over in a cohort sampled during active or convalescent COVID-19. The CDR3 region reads CASSLGSVPLSPGYSNQPQHF. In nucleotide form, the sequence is TGCGCCAGTAGCCTCGGGAGCGTCCCCCTCTCTCCGGGCTATAGCAATCAGCCCCAGCATTTT.